This entry lists 10 T cell receptor beta chains sequenced from one sample in a study of CD8+ T cells in alopecia areata. Extraction of RNA preceded its reverse transcription into cDNA, which served as the sequencing template. Clones were read by immunoSEQ multiplex PCR, and TCRdb kept only the in-frame ones, dropping some. This sample yields approximately 220,000 clones, of which around two fifths are seen a single time; around 0.48% belongs to the top ten. Regarding treatment: oral pan-JAK inhibitor, 5-10 mg twice daily. The material was CD4+ T cells sorted from blood, obtained around week 30, from a patient treated with tofacitinib. These receptors came from a human donor with alopecia areata.

This clone has only a few counts. The chain is built from TRBV2 and TRBJ2-3; TRBD2 is a possible D gene (5 bases). The CDR3 is 14 amino acids. V gave up 8 bases and J gave up 0 bases, with 12 bases separating them. Germline CDR1 SNHLY, CDR2 FYNNEI. As DNA, the CDR3 is TGTGCCAGCTTCGACGGAGGAAGCACAGATACGCAGTATTTT. Translated, it gives CASFDGGSTDTQYF.

The rearrangement links TRBV29-1 to TRBJ1-1; maybe TRBD1 (6 bases). Trimming left V 1 base short and J 6 bases short, with 21 bases between. This CDR3 contains 16 residues. Germline assignment: CDR1 SQVTM and CDR2 ANQGSEA. The CDR3 DNA follows: TGCAGCGTTGAAGGTGCGGTGGGGGCAGGGGCAGCTGAAGCTTTCTTT. Its translation: CSVEGAVGAGAAEAFF.

There are a few counts of this clone. The rearrangement links TRBV4-2 to TRBJ2-1, with D hard to call. The V and J ends lost 2 bases and 4 bases respectively, with 0 bases between them. Germline CDR1 is LGHNA and CDR2 is YNFKEQ. This CDR3 has 11 residues. CDR3 sequence reads: CASSQYNEQFF. The CDR3 coding sequence is TGTGCCAGCAGCCAATACAATGAGCAGTTCTTC.

The chain carries TRBV29-1 and TRBJ2-7, with 9 bases identical to TRBD1. Germline V gene lookup returns CDR1 SQVTM and CDR2 ANQGSEA. The CDR3 runs to 14 residues. Losses at the gene ends were 6 bases for V and 2 bases for J; bases not matched to a gene: 8. The CDR3 loop is CSVGDRGGPYEQYF. CDR3 nucleotide sequence: TGCAGCGTAGGAGACAGGGGGGGGCCCTACGAGCAGTACTTC.

There are a few counts of this clone. The chain joins TRBV30 to TRBJ2-1; D is possibly TRBD1 (6 bases). The germline gives CDR1 GTSNPN, CDR2 SVGIG (reference sequence). V was shortened by 1 base and J by 5 bases, with 9 bases between the two germline ends. The CDR3 consists of 13 residues. CDR3 protein: CAWSGGLNNEQFF. CDR3 nucleotides: TGTGCCTGGAGTGGGGGGCTGAACAATGAGCAGTTCTTC.

The chain employs TRBV2 and TRBJ2-1; D remains ambiguous. V was cut by 5 bases and J by 8 bases, with 7 bases left in between. This CDR3 spans 11 amino acids. Germline V CDR1 and CDR2: SNHLY, FYNNEI. The CDR3 region has the DNA TGTGCCAGCAGTAGGACGGATGAGCAGTTCTTC. Its translation: CASSRTDEQFF.

This chain connects TRBV18 to TRBJ1-5; TRBD1 is a possible D gene (6 bases). Per germline, CDR1 KGHSH and CDR2 LQKENI. The CDR3 extends over 15 amino acids. The ends were cut back, 1 base at V and 0 bases at J, with 7 bases in the middle. The CDR3 reads CASSPQGDSNQPQHF. The CDR3 bases are TGTGCCAGCTCACCACAGGGGGATAGCAATCAGCCCCAGCATTTT.

This clone was observed a few times. This chain uses TRBV18 with TRBJ1-5; D is uncertain. V lost 6 bases, J lost 2 bases, and 17 bases lay in between. This CDR3 region has 16 residues. Germline CDR1 KGHSH, CDR2 LQKENI. The CDR3 nucleotides read TGTGCCAGCTCGTTGGACTCCTCGAAGGGCAATCAGCCCCAGCATTTT. This sequence encodes CASSLDSSKGNQPQHF.

The rearrangement links TRBV30 to TRBJ1-1, with D perhaps TRBD1 (5 bases). The V and J ends lost 3 bases and 11 bases respectively, with 16 bases between them. CDR1 is GTSNPN and CDR2 is SVGIG in the germline V gene (reference sequence). The CDR3 loop spans 12 amino acids. CDR3 nucleotides: TGTGCCTGGAGAAATAGCAGGGAGGAGGCTTTCTTT. It yields the protein CAWRNSREEAFF.

The chain has TRBV2 and TRBJ2-2; D ambiguous. The germline V gene has CDR1 SNHLY and CDR2 FYNNEI. The CDR3 extends over 13 amino acids. V gave up 7 bases and J gave up 4 bases, with 10 bases separating them. The DNA of the CDR3 is TGTGCCAGCAATTATCACAGCACCGGGGAGCTGTTTTTT. Its protein is CASNYHSTGELFF.